The 29 T cell receptor beta chains below were found in one sample sequenced in a study of post-analysis software for immune sequencing data. Unique molecular identifiers were carried by the TCR beta cDNA libraries. TCRdb itself ran the PCR reads through MiXCR, one entry per CDR3 protein. This table has roughly 200,000 distinct CDR3 sequences, approximately 28% appearing once. Their specific antigens are unknown. Study-level points and caveats: Elevated frequency relative to controls characterized about 5 TRBV segments in patients, TRBV5-6, TRBV5-1 and TRBV20-1 among them.

The specimen sequenced was blood. The receptors were sampled from a girl younger than 18 with multiple sclerosis.

The chain recombines TRBV5-1 with TRBJ2-5; the D gene is possibly TRBD2 (6 bases). The J call may be in error: the DNA end matches TRBJ2-7 better. Germline loops: CDR1 SGHRS, CDR2 YFSETQ. The CDR3 runs to 13 residues. The DNA for the CDR3 is TGCGCCAGCAGCTCGGACTATCCTTACGAGCAGTACTTC. This sequence encodes CASSSDYPYEQYF.

This clonotype showed up just a few times. The rearrangement links TRBV20-1 to TRBJ2-6; 9 bases line up with TRBD1. CDR3 size: 16 residues. The V gene end was trimmed by 3 bases and the J gene end by 2 bases; junction bases not matched to a gene: 5. Germline loops: CDR1 DFQATT, CDR2 SNEGSKA (reference sequence). Here the CDR3 reads CSARYRGLAGANVLTF. The CDR3 DNA is TGCAGTGCTAGGTACAGGGGGCTCGCTGGGGCCAACGTCCTGACTTTC.

Ten or more counts support this clonotype. The gene calls are TRBV3-1 and TRBJ2-1; 7 positions agree with TRBD2. The CDR3 is 15 residues long. With V trimmed by 1 base and J by 2 bases, 2 bases remained unmatched. Germline CDR1 LGHDT, CDR2 YNNKEL (reference sequence). The CDR3: CASSQGRGAYNEQFF. CDR3 in DNA: TGTGCCAGCAGCCAAGGACGGGGGGCCTACAATGAGCAGTTCTTC.

There are many counts of this clonotype. This chain joins TRBV7-6 and TRBJ2-7; D is undetermined. This CDR3 is built from 14 residues. In germline, CDR1 is SGHVS, CDR2 FNYEAQ. Trimming cost V 5 bases and J 7 bases, with 18 bases left between them. CDR3 sequence (DNA): TGTGCCAGCAGCCCCTCCGTCCGGGTCTGGGAGCAGTACTTC. Its protein product is CASSPSVRVWEQYF.

The sample holds many counts of this clonotype. The rearrangement links TRBV28 to TRBJ2-3; 7 nucleotides line up with TRBD1. Germline V gene data show CDR1 as MDHEN and CDR2 as SYDVKM. Trimming removed 6 bases from V and 2 bases from J; junction bases left unmatched: 8. The CDR3 contains 15 residues. CDR3 protein: CASSRQGSPTDTQYF. CDR3 in DNA: TGTGCCAGCAGCCGACAGGGATCGCCCACAGATACGCAGTATTTT.

The chain has TRBV12-3 or TRBV12-4 and TRBJ1-3, with D perhaps TRBD1 (6 bases). V shed 6 bases and J shed 0 bases, with 12 bases lying between them. The CDR3 covers 15 residues. Written as DNA, the CDR3 is TGTGCCAGCAGACCAGGACAGAACTCTGGAAACACCATATATTTT. It codes for CASRPGQNSGNTIYF.

This clonotype was seen more than once but under ten times. The gene calls are TRBV20-1 and TRBJ2-7, with 12 bases identical to TRBD2. V was pared by 4 bases and J by 7 bases, with 8 bases of the junction left unmatched. Germline V gives CDR1 DFQATT, CDR2 SNEGSKA (reference sequence). CDR3 size: 14 residues. This CDR3 is CSATLAGGRNEQYF. The CDR3 DNA sequence: TGCAGTGCTACACTAGCGGGAGGTAGGAATGAGCAGTACTTC.

Concerning this clonotype itself: It may be a read error: a sequence one base away is much more abundant. J is TRBJ2-5 and V is TRBV5-1; possible D gene TRBD2, 7 bases. Germline CDR1 reads SGHRS; CDR2 reads YFSETQ. Trimming stripped 2 bases from V and 11 bases from J, with 19 bases between. The CDR3 length is 14 residues. The chain's CDR3 is CASSFTAGASEQYF. The DNA of the CDR3 is TGCGCCAGCAGCTTCACGGCGGGGGCGAGTGAGCAGTACTTC.

This clonotype was found a few times. V gene TRBV6-2 or TRBV6-3 combines with J gene TRBJ2-3; 9 bases map to TRBD2. The CDR3 sequence is 15 residues long. Losses at the gene ends were 7 bases for V and 4 bases for J; bases not matched to a gene: 9. Germline V gives CDR1 MNHEY, CDR2 SVGEGT. This CDR3 reads CASTLAGGRSDTQYF. The CDR3 DNA reads TGTGCCAGCACCCTTGCGGGGGGGCGCTCAGATACGCAGTATTTT.

A few counts support this clonotype. V usage is TRBV6-5 and J usage is TRBJ2-7; D might be TRBD1 (6 bases). The V and J ends lost 4 bases and 5 bases respectively, with 21 bases between them. CDR3 size: 16 residues. Germline-derived CDR1 and CDR2 are MNHEY and SVGAGI. CDR3 coding DNA: TGTGCCAGCAGTTCCAGATTTAAACAGGGTTGCCACGAGCAGTACTTC. Its translation: CASSSRFKQGCHEQYF.

The chain combines TRBV20-1 with TRBJ1-1, with D tentatively TRBD1 (6 bases). V was trimmed by 4 bases and J by 4 bases, leaving 13 bases between them. CDR1 is DFQATT, CDR2 SNEGSKA, per germline (reference sequence). The CDR3 has 13 residues. CDR3 loop: CSANRELTTEAFF. The CDR3 DNA follows: TGCAGTGCTAACAGGGAATTGACCACTGAAGCTTTCTTT.

This clonotype was found many times. The rearrangement uses TRBV4-1 and TRBJ1-4; D call uncertain. Per germline, CDR1 MGHRA and CDR2 YSYEKL. This CDR3 is built from 13 residues. V lost 1 base, J lost 12 bases, and 12 bases lay in between. The CDR3 is CASSQAMGPELFF. The DNA for the CDR3 is TGCGCCAGCAGCCAAGCAATGGGTCCGGAACTGTTTTTT.

V usage is TRBV20-1 and J usage is TRBJ1-1; 7 bases line up with TRBD1. The CDR3 is made up of 11 amino acids. Per the germline V gene, CDR1 is DFQATT and CDR2 is SNEGSKA (reference sequence). After removal of 3 bases from V and 8 bases from J, the junction contained 3 bases not matched to a gene. For the CDR3, the DNA is TGCAGTGCTAGGGGGGACAGAGAAGCTTTCTTT. Translated: CSARGDREAFF.

This clonotype was counted a few times. The chain couples TRBV15 to TRBJ2-4; 7 bases agree with TRBD2. CDR1 LNHNV and CDR2 YYDKDF come from the germline V gene (reference sequence). This CDR3 has 13 residues. Trimming at V came to 6 bases and at J to 14 bases, leaving 13 bases not matched to a gene. CDR3 nucleotide sequence: TGTGCCACCAGTCTTGTGGCGGGAGAAGGGGAGTACTTC. Its translation is CATSLVAGEGEYF.

This chain links TRBV28 with TRBJ2-4; D assignment may be TRBD1 or TRBD2 (5 bases each). The CDR3 has 14 residues. Germline V gene data show CDR1 as MDHEN and CDR2 as SYDVKM. The V gene lost 6 bases and the J gene lost 6 bases, with 15 bases spanning the gap. The CDR3 bases are TGTGCCAGCAGGTTGAGGGGCTCGGGAAACATTCAGTACTTC. This gives the protein CASRLRGSGNIQYF.

A word on this clonotype: Possible read error: a much larger clone is one base away. The CDR3 nucleotides are TGCAGTACTAGCCGGACGGGACTAGCGGGACACGAGCAGTACTTC. It yields the protein CSTSRTGLAGHEQYF. The chain joins TRBV20-1 to TRBJ2-5; TRBD2 agrees at 13 bases. The DNA end is a closer match to TRBJ2-7, so the J assignment may be wrong. Germline V CDR1 and CDR2: DFQATT, SNEGSKA (reference sequence). The CDR3 runs 15 residues.

For this clonotype: Since a much larger clone is just one base distant, this may be a read error. This chain connects TRBV20-1 to TRBJ2-7; 11 bases fit TRBD1. This CDR3 has 13 residues. In germline, CDR1 is DFQATT, CDR2 SNEGSKA (reference sequence). Losses at the gene ends were 8 bases for V and 7 bases for J; bases not matched to a gene: 10. CDR3 nucleotide sequence: TGCAGTTCGCCGGGACAGGGGGGAAATGAGCAGTACTTC. Translated: CSSPGQGGNEQYF.

V is TRBV20-1 and J is TRBJ2-7; D is possibly TRBD1 or TRBD2 (5 bases each). The germline CDR1 and CDR2 sequences are DFQATT and SNEGSKA (reference sequence). The CDR3 totals 16 residues. V shed 3 bases and J shed 6 bases, with 24 bases lying between them. CDR3 amino acids: CSASPIVGVPRTEQYF. For the CDR3, the DNA is TGCAGTGCTAGCCCGATCGTGGGGGTCCCCAGGACCGAGCAGTACTTC.

The V call is TRBV4-1, the J call TRBJ2-7; D gene uncertain. V was cut by 0 bases and J by 4 bases, with 7 bases left in between. The V gene's germline CDR1 is MGHRA and CDR2 YSYEKL. CDR3 size: 13 residues. CDR3 region: CASSQDSRYEQYF. Written as DNA, the CDR3 is TGCGCCAGCAGCCAAGACTCGCGGTACGAGCAGTACTTC.

This rearrangement joins TRBV5-1 to TRBJ2-1; unclear D gene. The CDR3 has 14 amino acids. The germline gives CDR1 SGHRS, CDR2 YFSETQ. Trimming pared 0 bases from V and 11 bases from J, leaving 15 bases between. Here the CDR3 reads CASSLALSTDQQFF. The DNA for the CDR3 is TGCGCCAGCAGCTTGGCCTTATCGACGGACCAGCAGTTCTTC.

The CDR3 nucleotides are TGTGCCAGCAGCTTAACGCCTAGCGGGGGATACAATGAGCAGTACTTC. Translation: CASSLTPSGGYNEQYF. The chain recombines TRBV7-3 with TRBJ2-7, with 10 bases identical to TRBD2. This CDR3 region has 16 residues. Trimming took 0 bases from V and 7 from J; bases not matched to a gene: 9. Germline V lookup: CDR1 SGHTA, CDR2 FQGTGA.

This clonotype was seen just once. A much larger clone lies one base from this, so it may be a read error. CDR3: CASSFSVSGNAQDIQYF. The CDR3, as DNA: TGCGCCAGCAGCTTTTCAGTATCGGGGAATGCCCAGGACATTCAGTACTTC. The chain links TRBV5-1 to TRBJ2-4; D might be TRBD2 (5 bases). Per the germline V gene, CDR1 is SGHRS and CDR2 is YFSETQ. V shed 2 bases and J shed 8 bases, with 23 bases lying between them. The length of the CDR3 is 17 residues.

In nucleotides, the CDR3 is TGCAGTGCTAGACCCCAGGGAGCGTCCTACGAGCAGTACTTC. Translation: CSARPQGASYEQYF. This chain links TRBV20-1 with TRBJ2-7; D possibly matches TRBD1 or TRBD2 (5 bases each). The CDR3 runs 14 residues. Germline CDR1 reads DFQATT; CDR2 reads SNEGSKA (reference sequence). V lost 2 bases to trimming and J lost 1 base, with 12 bases between them.

This clonotype was detected only a few times. The V call is TRBV7-9, the J call TRBJ2-5; D ambiguous. The CDR3 covers 11 residues. Trimming removed 5 bases at V and 8 bases at J, with 9 bases between. Per germline, CDR1 SEHNR and CDR2 FQNEAQ (reference sequence). The CDR3 here is CASSPSLTQYF. In nucleotides, the CDR3 is TGTGCCAGCAGCCCGTCCCTAACCCAGTACTTC.

The sample holds one count of this clonotype. The V and J genes are TRBV15 and TRBJ2-7; no reliable D call. Germline CDR1 LNHNV, CDR2 YYDKDF (reference sequence). This CDR3 is 14 amino acids long. Trimming took off 0 bases at V and 4 bases at J, with 10 bases between the two ends. Here the CDR3 reads CATSRDIGQYEQYF. For the CDR3, the DNA is TGTGCCACCAGCAGAGATATCGGGCAGTACGAGCAGTACTTC.

This clonotype was seen many times. The chain carries TRBV20-1 and TRBJ1-1, with 8 bases fitting TRBD1. V was pared by 6 bases and J by 1 base, with 10 bases of the junction left unmatched. Per germline, CDR1 DFQATT and CDR2 SNEGSKA (reference sequence). The CDR3 is 15 amino acids. CDR3 region: CSAPGQVSPNTEAFF. In DNA, the CDR3 is TGCAGTGCGCCGGGACAGGTTTCGCCGAACACTGAAGCTTTCTTT.

This clonotype turned up a few times. The V call is TRBV12-3 or TRBV12-4, the J call TRBJ1-1; D gene uncertain. V gave up 1 base and J gave up 5 bases, with 14 bases separating them. This CDR3 comprises 15 residues. CDR3 bases: TGTGCCAGCAGTTTAGTATTTCCGAGGGCAACTGAAGCTTTCTTT. It specifies CASSLVFPRATEAFF.

This clonotype occurred a few times. The chain employs TRBV28 and TRBJ1-2, with D possibly TRBD1 on 6 matching bases. The germline V gene has CDR1 MDHEN and CDR2 SYDVKM. This CDR3 is 16 amino acids long. V was trimmed by 6 bases and J by 4 bases, leaving 21 bases between them. CDR3 region: CASRSAIGGSGYGYTF. DNA for the CDR3: TGTGCCAGCAGAAGTGCGATCGGGGGCTCCGGCTATGGCTACACCTTC.

This clonotype was detected ten times or more. The chain is built from TRBV5-1 and TRBJ1-2; a possible D gene is TRBD1 (6 bases). Per the germline V gene, CDR1 is SGHRS and CDR2 is YFSETQ. V dropped 4 bases and J dropped 6 bases, with 28 bases sitting between them. CDR3 length: 18 amino acids. The CDR3 region is CASSPAMVRIAQGNGYTF. CDR3 in DNA: TGCGCCAGCAGCCCAGCGATGGTCCGAATAGCTCAGGGGAATGGCTACACCTTC.